These 28 T cell receptor beta chains originate from one sample sequenced in a study of OX40 agonist ivuxolimab in advanced cancers. Profiled with immunoSEQ multiplex PCR; TCRdb holds only in-frame clones, not every one. This table has about 28,000 clones, around 83% appearing once. Source: CD4+ or CD8+ T cells sorted from blood, taken in a trial of the OX40 agonist ivuxolimab. The source of these receptors is an adult with an advanced solid tumor such as melanoma, head and neck, liver or kidney cancer.

The V and J genes are TRBV30 and TRBJ2-7, with D perhaps TRBD2 (6 bases). From germline, CDR1 is GTSNPN and CDR2 SVGIG (reference sequence). V was trimmed by 2 bases and J by 2 bases, leaving 16 bases between them. This CDR3 region has 15 residues. CDR3 region: CAWSSSGTSPYEQYF. Here the CDR3 DNA reads TGTGCCTGGAGTTCTTCCGGGACTTCTCCCTACGAGCAGTACTTC. The full variable domain, completed using reference TRBV30 and TRBJ2-7, is SQTIHQWPATLVQPVGSPLSLECTVEGTSNPNLYWYRQAAGRGLQLLFYSVGIGQISSEVPQNLSASRPQDRQFILSSKKLLLSDSGFYLCAWSSSGTSPYEQYFGPGTRLTVT.

V and J are TRBV9 and TRBJ2-1; 12 bases fit TRBD2. The CDR3 contains 15 residues. V lost 4 bases and J lost 8; bases outside the gene matches: 7. CDR1 SGDLS and CDR2 YYNGEE come from the germline V gene. The CDR3 here is CASSPSGRGIYEQFF. The CDR3 DNA reads as TGTGCCAGCAGCCCTAGCGGGAGGGGAATCTATGAGCAGTTCTTC.

J is TRBJ1-4 and V is TRBV28; 7 nucleotides align to TRBD1. Germline V lookup: CDR1 MDHEN, CDR2 SYDVKM. With 5 bases clipped from V and 3 bases from J, the junction kept 3 bases outside the gene matches. This CDR3 is 14 amino acids long. In DNA form, the CDR3 reads TGTGCCAGCAGTACAGGGGACGCTAATGAAAAACTGTTTTTT. Translating gives CASSTGDANEKLFF.

The CDR3 protein is CAISGGLAGERTYEQYF. The CDR3 coding sequence is TGTGCCATCAGTGGTGGACTAGCGGGGGAACGGACCTACGAGCAGTACTTC. The V and J genes are TRBV10-3 and TRBJ2-7, with TRBD2 identical over 13 bases. The CDR3 covers 17 residues. J lost 2 bases, V lost 4 bases, and 8 bases had no gene match. From germline, CDR1 is ENHRY and CDR2 SYGVKD.

V and J are TRBV28 and TRBJ1-1, with 8 bases fitting TRBD1. V was clipped by 3 bases and J by 1 base; unmatched bases: 4. The CDR3 runs to 15 residues. Germline values: CDR1 MDHEN, CDR2 SYDVKM. CDR3 in amino acids: CASSFLDRENTEAFF. CDR3 bases: TGTGCCAGCAGTTTTCTGGACAGGGAGAACACTGAAGCTTTCTTT.

A single count supports this clone. The chain links TRBV28 to TRBJ1-1, with 7 bases matching TRBD1. Germline V gene data show CDR1 as MDHEN and CDR2 as SYDVKM. The CDR3 covers 16 residues. The V gene end was trimmed by 4 bases and the J gene end by 3 bases; junction bases not matched to a gene: 11. As DNA, the CDR3 is TGTGCCAGCAGTTATAGTCTGAGACAGGGCCACACTGAAGCTTTCTTT. It specifies CASSYSLRQGHTEAFF.

The chain links TRBV4-1 to TRBJ2-7, with a weak D call TRBD2 (5 bases). The germline V and J ends were trimmed by 3 bases and 2 bases, with 14 bases remaining between them. CDR1 is MGHRA, CDR2 YSYEKL, per germline. This CDR3 region has 15 residues. CDR3 amino acids: CASSHTVGVPYEQYF. In DNA form, the CDR3 reads TGCGCCAGCAGCCACACGGTGGGAGTCCCCTACGAGCAGTACTTC.

This sequence joins TRBV27 and TRBJ1-1; a weak D match, TRBD1 (6 bases). V lost 4 bases and J lost 1, with 10 bases in between. The CDR3 runs 14 residues. The V gene's germline CDR1 is MNHEY and CDR2 SMNVEV (reference sequence). CDR3 sequence reads: CASSSPGQNTEAFF. CDR3 bases: TGTGCCAGCAGTTCCCCGGGACAGAACACTGAAGCTTTCTTT.

The chain carries TRBV5-4 and TRBJ2-5; 8 bases match TRBD1. The germline CDR1 and CDR2 sequences are SGHNT and YYREEE (reference sequence). The CDR3 runs 15 residues. J was trimmed by 0 bases and V by 3 bases; bases with no gene match: 4. CDR3 loop: CASSSGTGHQETQYF. The CDR3 DNA follows: TGTGCCAGCAGCTCAGGGACAGGACACCAAGAGACCCAGTACTTC.

The chain employs TRBV28 and TRBJ2-3, with 9 bases lining up with TRBD2. With V trimmed by 5 bases and J by 3 bases, 12 bases remained unmatched. This CDR3 has 17 residues. Germline lookup yields CDR1 MDHEN and CDR2 SYDVKM. The CDR3 loop is CASSPRGSGGLTDTQYF. For the CDR3, the DNA is TGTGCCAGCAGTCCCAGAGGGAGCGGGGGGTTGACAGATACGCAGTATTTT.

V and J are TRBV6-4 and TRBJ1-1; possibly TRBD1 for D (5 bases). V was shortened by 8 bases and J by 4 bases, with 17 bases between the two germline ends. The CDR3 extends over 14 amino acids. Germline V gives CDR1 MRHNA, CDR2 SNTAGT. The CDR3 sequence: CASQAGGESTEAFF. The CDR3 DNA sequence: TGTGCCAGCCAGGCGGGGGGGGAGAGCACTGAAGCTTTCTTT.

J is TRBJ1-6 and V is TRBV11-2; the D is unclear. V was shortened by 5 bases and J by 10 bases, with 12 bases between the two germline ends. The CDR3 runs 13 residues. The germline CDR1 and CDR2 sequences are SGHAT and FQNNGV. In DNA, the CDR3 is TGTGCCAGCAGCCTCACACGGGTCTCACCCCTCCACTTT. The encoded protein is CASSLTRVSPLHF.

The table lists this clone with a few counts. CDR3 sequence (DNA): TGTGCCAGCAGCCTGTACCCGGCAAGTGAAGCTTTCTTT. It yields the protein CASSLYPASEAFF. V gene TRBV7-9 combines with J gene TRBJ1-1, with no clear D. Germline CDR1 SEHNR, CDR2 FQNEAQ (reference sequence). Trimming cost V 5 bases and J 7 bases, with 14 bases left between them. The CDR3 runs 13 residues.

This clone turned up a few times. The chain recombines TRBV6-1 with TRBJ1-2; D not resolved. Trimming cost V 4 bases and J 4 bases, with 4 bases left between them. The germline gives CDR1 MNHNS, CDR2 SASEGT. The CDR3 sequence is 11 residues long. For the CDR3, the DNA is TGTGCCAGCAGTGGACCCTATGGCTACACCTTC. Its translation: CASSGPYGYTF.

CDR3 amino acids: CASSPPRTGAGNTEAFF. The DNA of the CDR3 is TGCGCCAGCAGCCCCCCCCGGACAGGGGCGGGGAACACTGAAGCTTTCTTT. This chain connects TRBV5-1 to TRBJ1-1, with 9 nucleotides matching TRBD1. This CDR3 region has 17 residues. V dropped 4 bases and J dropped 1; count of bases not matched to a gene: 11. Germline loops: CDR1 SGHRS, CDR2 YFSETQ. Full variable domain (missing parts from reference TRBV5-1 and TRBJ1-1): KAGVTQTPRYLIKTRGQQVTLSCSPISGHRSVSWYQQTPGQGLQFLFEYFSETQRNKGNFPGRFSGRQFSNSRSEMNVSTLELGDSALYLCASSPPRTGAGNTEAFFGQGTRLTVV.

A single count supports this clone. V gene TRBV7-3 combines with J gene TRBJ2-3; perhaps TRBD1 as D (6 bases). V lost 5 bases, J lost 1 base, and 10 bases lay in between. CDR3 length: 14 residues. The germline CDR1 and CDR2 sequences are SGHTA and FQGTGA. CDR3 bases: TGTGCCAGCAGCAAGACAGGCGGCACAGATACGCAGTATTTT. This gives the protein CASSKTGGTDTQYF.

The gene calls are TRBV5-1 and TRBJ1-2, with TRBD1 identical over 7 bases. CDR1 and CDR2 (germline): SGHRS, YFSETQ. The CDR3 has 15 residues. With V trimmed by 4 bases and J by 4 bases, 10 bases remained unmatched. CDR3 nucleotides: TGCGCCAGCAGCCCACGGGACAGCTTCGGCTATGGCTACACCTTC. Protein: CASSPRDSFGYGYTF.

The chain combines TRBV7-6 with TRBJ1-1; unclear D gene. V was shortened by 5 bases and J by 5 bases, with 9 bases between the two germline ends. Germline CDR1 SGHVS, CDR2 FNYEAQ. The CDR3 sequence is 12 residues long. The CDR3 loop reads CASSPWKTEAFF. Written as DNA, the CDR3 is TGTGCCAGCAGCCCCTGGAAGACTGAAGCTTTCTTT.

The V and J genes are TRBV29-1 and TRBJ1-2; 7 nucleotides line up with TRBD1. From germline, CDR1 is SQVTM and CDR2 ANQGSEA. The CDR3 sequence is 12 residues long. V shed 6 bases, J shed 4 bases, and the junction held 5 bases outside the gene matches. The CDR3 DNA reads as TGCAGCGTATCAGGGGGTGTCTATGGCTACACCTTC. This translates into CSVSGGVYGYTF.

The chain is built from TRBV7-2 and TRBJ1-1, with no clear D. The germline V gene encodes CDR1 SGHTA and CDR2 FQGNSA. The CDR3 is 14 residues long. The germline V and J ends were trimmed by 5 bases and 0 bases, with 10 bases remaining between them. Here the CDR3 reads CASSPRPLNTEAFF. CDR3 nucleotides: TGTGCCAGCAGCCCCCGCCCCCTGAACACTGAAGCTTTCTTT. The full variable domain, rest sourced from reference TRBV7-2 and TRBJ1-1, is GAGVSQSPSNKVTEKGKDVELRCDPISGHTALYWYRQSLGQGLEFLIYFQGNSAPDKSGLPSDRFSAERTGGSVSTLTIQRTQQEDSAVYLCASSPRPLNTEAFFGQGTRLTVV.

The chain is built from TRBV5-1 and TRBJ2-7, with TRBD1 matching over 7 bases. Germline values: CDR1 SGHRS, CDR2 YFSETQ. This CDR3 comprises 15 residues. With 0 bases clipped from V and 6 bases from J, the junction kept 9 bases outside the gene matches. The CDR3 DNA is TGCGCCAGCAGCTTGGCCCAGGGGGTCCGACTCGAGCAGTACTTC. This encodes CASSLAQGVRLEQYF.

This clone has a handful of counts. The chain joins TRBV6-6 to TRBJ1-2, with 7 bases aligning to TRBD1. This CDR3 is built from 15 residues. CDR1 and CDR2 from the germline V gene are MNHNY and SVGAGI (reference sequence). The V segment lost 2 bases and the J segment 10 bases; nucleotides outside the gene matches: 13. The CDR3 nucleotides read TGTGCCAGCAGTTACCTCAGGGGGGACAGTGGCTTCTACACCTTC. Its protein is CASSYLRGDSGFYTF.

The chain has TRBV11-1 and TRBJ2-7; tentative D call: TRBD2 (7 bases). The CDR3 loop spans 15 amino acids. Germline CDR1 SGHAT, CDR2 FQDESV (reference sequence). Trimming pared 8 bases from V and 5 bases from J, leaving 22 bases between. CDR3 in amino acids: CASGLAGDMVDEQYF. The CDR3 region has the DNA TGTGCCAGCGGCCTCGCGGGGGACATGGTGGACGAGCAGTACTTC.

This clone was found a few times. V is TRBV27 and J is TRBJ1-5; D is unclear. This CDR3 has 14 residues. Per the germline V gene, CDR1 is MNHEY and CDR2 is SMNVEV (reference sequence). V lost 3 bases and J lost 0, with 6 bases in between. Here the CDR3 DNA reads TGTGCCAGCAGTTTGAGGTTTAGCAATCAGCCCCAGCATTTT. It translates to CASSLRFSNQPQHF.

V and J are TRBV5-5 and TRBJ2-5; 8 nucleotides match TRBD1. V lost 6 bases to trimming and J lost 3 bases; unmatched junction nucleotides: 7. The germline CDR1 and CDR2 sequences are SGHKS and YYEKEE (reference sequence). CDR3 size: 14 residues. CDR3 loop: CASIQGAGKETQYF. In DNA, the CDR3 is TGTGCCAGCATCCAGGGGGCAGGGAAAGAGACCCAGTACTTC.

The sample holds many counts of this clone. The rearrangement links TRBV9 to TRBJ2-5; 10 bases are shared with TRBD1. Germline V gene sequence: CDR1 SGDLS, CDR2 YYNGEE. V shed 0 bases and J 4 bases; nucleotides not matched to a gene: 9. The CDR3 consists of 17 residues. Written as DNA, the CDR3 is TGTGCCAGCAGCGTAGAAATGGGACAGGGGCGAGGAGAGACCCAGTACTTC. This codes for CASSVEMGQGRGETQYF.

V usage is TRBV7-8 and J usage is TRBJ2-1; TRBD2 aligns across 11 bases. The V gene's germline CDR1 is SGHVS and CDR2 FQNEAQ. V lost 5 bases to trimming and J lost 1 base; unmatched junction nucleotides: 1. This CDR3 contains 15 residues. The CDR3 nucleotides are TGTGCCAGCAGCCCTAGCGGGGGGTCCTACAATGAGCAGTTCTTC. Translation: CASSPSGGSYNEQFF.

This rearrangement joins TRBV4-1 to TRBJ1-1, with a possible D match to TRBD1 (6 bases). CDR1 is MGHRA and CDR2 is YSYEKL in the germline V gene. The CDR3 is 12 residues long. Trimming pared 5 bases from V and 4 bases from J, leaving 8 bases between. The CDR3 bases are TGCGCCAGCAGCGAACAGGGCACTGAAGCTTTCTTT. Amino acids: CASSEQGTEAFF.